This is a list of T cell receptor beta chains from one sample in a study of blood T cell repertoires in COVID-19. Data came from immunoSEQ multiplex PCR; TCRdb stores just in-frame clones and leaves some out. The sample yields hundreds of thousands of clones, roughly 81% seen once. Sequencing used peripheral blood. These receptors were obtained from a woman aged 80 or over with COVID-19, enrolled during active disease. CDR3s include the opening cysteine and the closing phenylalanine or tryptophan. The D gene is left open where the match is weak. Clone sizes are given selectively: once, few, many, or a class where the clone is expanded.

d_gene	abundance	j_gene	v_gene	len	CDR3aa	CDR3nt
TRBD2	-	TRBJ2-1	TRBV11-3	19	CASSLDGGTSDTGYNEQFF	TGTGCCAGCAGCTTAGACGGGGGGACTAGCGACACCGGATACAATGAGCAGTTCTTC
-	-	TRBJ2-1	TRBV4-3	14	CASSQRSGRNEQFF	TGCGCCAGCAGCCAGCGGAGCGGTAGGAATGAGCAGTTCTTC
TRBD1	-	TRBJ1-1	TRBV2	13	CASSRTGNTEAFF	TGTGCCAGCAGTCGGACAGGGAACACTGAAGCTTTCTTT
TRBD2	-	TRBJ2-1	TRBV7-3	15	CASSLTSGSGDEQFF	TGTGCCAGCAGCTTAACTAGCGGGAGTGGCGATGAGCAGTTCTTC
TRBD1	-	TRBJ1-3	TRBV2	14	CASSDQGAGNTIYF	TGTGCCAGCAGTGATCAGGGGGCTGGAAACACCATATATTTT
-	-	TRBJ2-3	TRBV2	15	CASSESGGTTDTQYF	TGTGCCAGCAGTGAATCTGGGGGGACCACAGATACGCAGTATTTT
TRBD1	-	TRBJ1-1	TRBV6-5	15	CASSRGQGRNTEAFF	TGTGCCAGCAGTCGCGGACAGGGGAGGAACACTGAAGCTTTCTTT
-	-	TRBJ1-5	TRBV5-1	13	CASSLAGNQPQHF	TGCGCCAGCAGCTTGGCAGGCAATCAGCCCCAGCATTTT
-	-	TRBJ2-5	TRBV5-4	16	CASRFIGSKGGETQYF	TGTGCCAGCAGGTTTATAGGGAGCAAAGGCGGAGAGACCCAGTACTTC
-	once	TRBJ1-5	TRBV19	17	CASSIRPDRVGDQPQHF	TGTGCCAGTAGTATACGCCCCGACCGAGTCGGGGATCAGCCCCAGCATTTT
-	-	TRBJ1-1	TRBV7-3	13	CASSAGSHTEAFF	TGTGCCAGCAGCGCCGGGTCGCATACCGAAGCTTTCTTT
-	-	TRBJ1-1	TRBV19	14	CASRSAGTRTEAFF	TGTGCCAGTAGGTCCGCGGGGACCCGAACTGAAGCTTTCTTT
-	-	TRBJ1-6	TRBV27	14	CASSPRGGNSPLHF	TGTGCCAGCAGTCCCAGGGGAGGGAATTCACCCCTCCACTTT
TRBD1	-	TRBJ1-3	TRBV11-2	15	CASGQGALSGNTIYF	TGTGCCAGCGGACAGGGGGCTCTCTCCGGAAACACCATATATTTT
TRBD2	-	TRBJ2-7	TRBV7-6	15	CASSPGTGGAYEQYF	TGTGCCAGCAGCCCAGGGACGGGAGGGGCCTACGAGCAGTACTTC
-	once	TRBJ2-7	TRBV28	15	CASSPGSAEAYEQYF	TGTGCCAGCAGTCCCGGGTCGGCGGAGGCCTACGAGCAGTACTTC
-	few	TRBJ1-3	TRBV28	17	CASSNPQLRTRGNTIYF	TGTGCCAGCAGCAACCCCCAGCTCCGGACACGTGGAAACACCATATATTTT
-	few	TRBJ1-3	TRBV19	13	CASRVSTGNTIYF	TGTGCCAGCCGGGTGTCTACTGGAAACACCATATATTTT
TRBD1	-	TRBJ1-1	TRBV28	15	CASSLSYRGGTEAFF	TGTGCCAGCAGTTTATCCTACAGGGGAGGCACTGAAGCTTTCTTT
-	-	TRBJ2-1	TRBV29-1	11	CSVGSANEQFF	TGCAGCGTTGGTAGTGCAAATGAGCAGTTCTTC
TRBD2	-	TRBJ2-5	TRBV30	15	CAWSALAGGQETQYF	TGTGCCTGGAGTGCGTTAGCGGGGGGGCAAGAGACCCAGTACTTC
-	-	TRBJ2-5	TRBV9	12	CASSGTQETQYF	TGTGCCAGCAGCGGAACACAAGAGACCCAGTACTTC
TRBD2	-	TRBJ2-3	TRBV30	14	CARSSGGGTDTQYF	TGTGCCCGATCTAGCGGGGGGGGCACAGATACGCAGTATTTT
TRBD2	-	TRBJ2-1	TRBV4-1	17	CASSQDEAGGGYNEQFF	TGCGCCAGCAGCCAAGATGAGGCGGGGGGAGGGTACAATGAGCAGTTCTTC
TRBD2	few	TRBJ2-2	TRBV7-2	16	CASSLHLLAGVGELFF	TGTGCCAGCAGCTTACATCTACTAGCGGGGGTCGGGGAGCTGTTTTTT
-	-	TRBJ2-6	TRBV27	15	CASSTHTRGANVLTF	TGTGCCAGCAGTACCCACACCCGAGGGGCCAACGTCCTGACTTTC
-	-	TRBJ2-5	TRBV7-7	13	CASSFGEGETQYF	TGTGCTAGCAGCTTCGGGGAAGGAGAGACCCAGTACTTC
TRBD1	-	TRBJ1-1	TRBV2	11	CASSVDRRAFF	TGTGCCAGCAGTGTGGACAGGCGAGCTTTCTTT
TRBD1	-	TRBJ2-3	TRBV9	15	CASSVRQGRTDTQYF	TGTGCCAGCAGCGTTCGACAGGGTCGGACAGATACGCAGTATTTT
-	-	TRBJ1-5	TRBV2	14	CASSERRVPKPQHF	TGTGCCAGCAGTGAACGACGGGTCCCAAAACCCCAGCATTTT
TRBD1	-	TRBJ1-2	TRBV28	16	CASSSAGTGGRNGYTF	TGTGCCAGCAGTTCAGCCGGTACAGGGGGCCGAAATGGCTACACCTTC
-	-	TRBJ2-5	TRBV7-3	13	CASSRSSQETQYF	TGTGCCAGCAGCCGTTCTAGCCAAGAGACCCAGTACTTC
-	few	TRBJ1-2	TRBV20-1	11	CSAQTAAGYTF	TGCAGTGCCCAGACAGCCGCTGGCTACACCTTC
TRBD1	-	TRBJ1-5	TRBV3-1/TRBV3-2	14	CASSLGTANQPQHF	TGTGCCAGCAGCCTGGGGACAGCTAATCAGCCCCAGCATTTT
TRBD1	-	TRBJ2-1	TRBV7-8	14	CASSLYDRDAEQFF	TGTGCCAGCAGCTTATACGACAGGGACGCTGAGCAGTTCTTC
-	-	TRBJ1-2	TRBV7-9	16	CASSSLGGRSVHGYTF	TGTGCCAGCAGCTCCCTGGGGGGAAGATCGGTCCATGGCTACACCTTC
-	-	TRBJ1-5	TRBV6-5	14	CASTPPGGNQPQHF	TGTGCCAGCACTCCACCAGGGGGCAATCAGCCCCAGCATTTT
-	-	TRBJ2-1	TRBV11-3	15	CASSLTGFMGNEQFF	TGTGCCAGCAGCTTAACGGGGTTCATGGGCAATGAGCAGTTCTTC
-	few	TRBJ1-1	TRBV4-1	15	CASSQGLDRNTEAFF	TGCGCCAGCAGCCAAGGGCTCGACAGGAACACTGAAGCTTTCTTT
-	-	TRBJ2-2	TRBV11-2	15	CASSLDLEVTGELFF	TGTGCCAGCAGCTTAGATCTGGAGGTCACCGGGGAGCTGTTTTTT
TRBD1	-	TRBJ1-6	TRBV30	15	CAWTSGQGAVSPLHF	TGTGCCTGGACTAGTGGGCAGGGGGCGGTTTCACCCCTCCACTTT
-	-	TRBJ1-2	TRBV6-5	13	CASSLGQIYGYTF	TGTGCCAGCAGTTTAGGACAGATCTATGGCTACACCTTC
TRBD1	-	TRBJ2-3	TRBV5-1	16	CASSLPRTGSTDTQYF	TGCGCCAGCAGCTTGCCGAGGACAGGGAGCACAGATACGCAGTATTTT
-	once	TRBJ2-1	TRBV19	15	CASSPRDSPYNEQFF	TGTGCCAGTAGTCCCCGGGACTCACCCTACAATGAGCAGTTCTTC
-	-	TRBJ1-2	TRBV4-3	13	CASSHPGLGGYTF	TGCGCCAGCAGCCACCCTGGGCTGGGTGGCTACACCTTC
-	-	TRBJ1-1	TRBV6-5	13	CASSYSARAEAFF	TGTGCCAGCAGTTACTCGGCGAGGGCGGAAGCTTTCTTT
TRBD1	-	TRBJ2-7	TRBV4-3	13	CASSRDRGDEQYF	TGCGCCAGCAGCCGGGACAGGGGTGACGAGCAGTACTTC
-	-	TRBJ2-3	TRBV9	13	CASGAVSTDTQYF	TGTGCCAGCGGCGCGGTTAGCACAGATACGCAGTATTTT
TRBD2	-	TRBJ2-3	TRBV7-3	15	CASSWTSGSTDTQYF	TGTGCCAGCAGTTGGACTAGCGGTAGCACAGATACGCAGTATTTT
-	-	TRBJ1-1	TRBV30	15	CAWSVPWGPYTEAFF	TGTGCCTGGAGTGTACCTTGGGGGCCGTACACTGAAGCTTTCTTT
TRBD2	-	TRBJ2-1	TRBV19	12	CASSTGGNEQFF	TGTGCCAGTAGTACCGGGGGGAATGAGCAGTTCTTC
-	many	TRBJ1-1	TRBV7-9	14	CASSLGGRNTEAFF	TGTGCCAGCAGCTTAGGGGGCCGGAACACTGAAGCTTTCTTT
-	medium-sized	TRBJ2-5	TRBV15	13	CATSRLAGETQYF	TGTGCCACCAGCAGGCTAGCCGGGGAGACCCAGTACTTC
TRBD2	-	TRBJ2-5	TRBV3-1/TRBV3-2	15	CASSVLAGGQETQYF	TGTGCCAGCAGCGTACTAGCGGGGGGCCAAGAGACCCAGTACTTC
TRBD1	-	TRBJ1-1	TRBV11-2	14	CASSPQGLYTEAFF	TGTGCCAGCAGCCCACAGGGGTTGTACACTGAAGCTTTCTTT
-	-	TRBJ1-2	TRBV6-1	15	CASSGSDRGFYGYTF	TGTGCCAGCAGTGGGTCAGATAGGGGCTTCTATGGCTACACCTTC
TRBD2	-	TRBJ2-3	TRBV7-9	14	CASSIGTSGRTQYF	TGTGCCAGCAGTATAGGGACTAGCGGTAGAACGCAGTATTTT
TRBD1	-	TRBJ1-1	TRBV6-5	15	CASSYGTGGDTEAFF	TGTGCCAGCAGTTATGGGACAGGGGGGGACACTGAAGCTTTCTTT
TRBD1	-	TRBJ1-1	TRBV11-1	14	CASRPGGFNTEAFF	TGTGCCAGCAGGCCAGGGGGTTTTAACACTGAAGCTTTCTTT